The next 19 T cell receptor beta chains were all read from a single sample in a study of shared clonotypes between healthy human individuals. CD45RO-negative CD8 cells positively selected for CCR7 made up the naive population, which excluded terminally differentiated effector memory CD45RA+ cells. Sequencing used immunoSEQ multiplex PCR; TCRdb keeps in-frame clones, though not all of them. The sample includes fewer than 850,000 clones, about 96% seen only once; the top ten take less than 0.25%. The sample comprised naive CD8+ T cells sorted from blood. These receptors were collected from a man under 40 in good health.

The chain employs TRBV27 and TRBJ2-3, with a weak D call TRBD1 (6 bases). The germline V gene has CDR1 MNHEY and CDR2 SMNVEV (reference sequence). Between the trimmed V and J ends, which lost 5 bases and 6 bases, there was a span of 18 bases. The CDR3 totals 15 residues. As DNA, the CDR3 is TGTGCCAGCAGTGATCAGGGGCTACCCCCGGATACGCAGTATTTT. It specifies CASSDQGLPPDTQYF.

The DNA of the CDR3 is TGTGCCAGCAGTCCACCGGCTGGGAACACTGAAGCTTTCTTT. Residues: CASSPPAGNTEAFF. The chain carries TRBV6-1 and TRBJ1-1; D is undetermined. V was trimmed by 5 bases and J by 1 base, leaving 11 bases between them. The CDR3 covers 14 residues. Germline CDR1 and CDR2: MNHNS and SASEGT.

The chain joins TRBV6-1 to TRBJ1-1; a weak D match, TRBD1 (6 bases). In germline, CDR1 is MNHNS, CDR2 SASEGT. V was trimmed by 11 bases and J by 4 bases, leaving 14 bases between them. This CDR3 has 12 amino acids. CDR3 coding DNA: TGTGCCTGCCCTCAGGGGCCCACTGAAGCTTTCTTT. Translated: CACPQGPTEAFF.

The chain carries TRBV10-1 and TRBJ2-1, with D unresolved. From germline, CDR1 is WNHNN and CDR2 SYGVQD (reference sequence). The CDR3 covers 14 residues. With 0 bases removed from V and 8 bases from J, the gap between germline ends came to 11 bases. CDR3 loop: CASSESTRADEQFF. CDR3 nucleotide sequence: TGCGCCAGCAGTGAGTCGACTCGGGCAGATGAGCAGTTCTTC.

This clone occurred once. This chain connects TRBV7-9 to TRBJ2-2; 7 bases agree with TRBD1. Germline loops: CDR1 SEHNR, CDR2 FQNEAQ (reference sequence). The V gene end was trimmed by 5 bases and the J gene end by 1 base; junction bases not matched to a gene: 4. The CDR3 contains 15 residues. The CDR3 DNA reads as TGTGCCAGCAGCCCCCGGGACAGGAACACCGGGGAGCTGTTTTTT. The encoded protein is CASSPRDRNTGELFF.

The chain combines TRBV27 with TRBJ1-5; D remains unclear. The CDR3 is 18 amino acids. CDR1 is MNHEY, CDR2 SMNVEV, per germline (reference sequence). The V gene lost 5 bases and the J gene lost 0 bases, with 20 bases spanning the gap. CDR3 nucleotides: TGTGCCAGCAGTCTAAATCGACCCGGACCATATAGCAATCAGCCCCAGCATTTT. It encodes CASSLNRPGPYSNQPQHF.

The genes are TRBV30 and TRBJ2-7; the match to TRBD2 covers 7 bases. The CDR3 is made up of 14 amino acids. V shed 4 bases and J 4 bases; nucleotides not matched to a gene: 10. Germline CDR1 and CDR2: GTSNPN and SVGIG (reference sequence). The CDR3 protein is CAWNYGGRTYEQYF. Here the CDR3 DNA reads TGTGCCTGGAACTACGGCGGGAGAACGTACGAGCAGTACTTC.

The CDR3 nucleotides are TGTGCCTGGAGTGACAGCATTGGGGCCAACGTCCTGACTTTC. Its translation is CAWSDSIGANVLTF. The V call is TRBV30, the J call TRBJ2-6; D gene unclear. Trimming removed 1 base at V and 3 bases at J, with 7 bases between. The germline V gene has CDR1 GTSNPN and CDR2 SVGIG (reference sequence). This CDR3 spans 14 amino acids.

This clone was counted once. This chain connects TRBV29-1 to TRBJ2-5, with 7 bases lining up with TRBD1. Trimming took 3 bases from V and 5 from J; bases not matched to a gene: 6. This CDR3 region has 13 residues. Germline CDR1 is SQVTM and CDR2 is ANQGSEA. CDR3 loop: CSVDTGVGETQYF. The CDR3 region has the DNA TGCAGCGTTGACACAGGGGTGGGGGAGACCCAGTACTTC. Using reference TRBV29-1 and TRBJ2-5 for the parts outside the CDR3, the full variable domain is SAVISQKPSRDICQRGTSLTIQCQVDSQVTMMFWYRQQPGQSLTLIATANQGSEATYESGFVIDKFPISRPNLTFSTLTVSNMSPEDSSIYLCSVDTGVGETQYFGPGTRLLVL.

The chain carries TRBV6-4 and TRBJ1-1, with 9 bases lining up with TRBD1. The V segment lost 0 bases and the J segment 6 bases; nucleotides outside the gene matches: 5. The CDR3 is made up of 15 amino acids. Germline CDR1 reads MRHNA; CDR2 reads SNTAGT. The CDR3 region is CASSDSIDRGAEAFF. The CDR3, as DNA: TGTGCCAGCAGTGACTCGATAGACAGGGGGGCTGAAGCTTTCTTT.

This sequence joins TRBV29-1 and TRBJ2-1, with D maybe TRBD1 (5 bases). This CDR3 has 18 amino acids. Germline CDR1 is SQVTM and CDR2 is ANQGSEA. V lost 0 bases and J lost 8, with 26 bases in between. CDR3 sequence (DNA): TGCAGCGTTGAAGATCGGCCTAATTATGAAACAGGAACACATGAGCAGTTCTTC. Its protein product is CSVEDRPNYETGTHEQFF.

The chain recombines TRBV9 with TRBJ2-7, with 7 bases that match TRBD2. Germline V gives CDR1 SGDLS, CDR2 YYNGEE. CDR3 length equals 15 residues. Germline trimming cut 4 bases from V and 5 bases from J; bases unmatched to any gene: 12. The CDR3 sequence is CASSTTEGGHDEQYF. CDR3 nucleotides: TGTGCCAGCAGCACAACAGAGGGAGGGCACGACGAGCAGTACTTC.

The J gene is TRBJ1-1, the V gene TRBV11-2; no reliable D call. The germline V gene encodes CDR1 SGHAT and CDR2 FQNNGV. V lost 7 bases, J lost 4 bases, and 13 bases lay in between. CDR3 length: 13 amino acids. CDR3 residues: CASNHREITEAFF. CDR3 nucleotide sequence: TGTGCCAGCAACCACAGAGAAATCACTGAAGCTTTCTTT.

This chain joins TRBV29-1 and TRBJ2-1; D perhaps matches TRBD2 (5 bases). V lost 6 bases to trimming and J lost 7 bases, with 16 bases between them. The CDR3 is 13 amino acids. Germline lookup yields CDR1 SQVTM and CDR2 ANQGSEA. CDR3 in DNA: TGCAGCGTCCGAGGGTTGGGCAGAAATGAGCAGTTCTTC. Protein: CSVRGLGRNEQFF.

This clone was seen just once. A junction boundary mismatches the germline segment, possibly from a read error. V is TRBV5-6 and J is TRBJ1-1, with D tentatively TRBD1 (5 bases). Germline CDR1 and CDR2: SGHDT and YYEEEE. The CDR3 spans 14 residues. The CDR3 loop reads CASGPNPGNPEAFF. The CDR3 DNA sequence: TGTGCCAGCGGCCCTAATCCAGGGAACCCTGAAGCTTTCTTT.

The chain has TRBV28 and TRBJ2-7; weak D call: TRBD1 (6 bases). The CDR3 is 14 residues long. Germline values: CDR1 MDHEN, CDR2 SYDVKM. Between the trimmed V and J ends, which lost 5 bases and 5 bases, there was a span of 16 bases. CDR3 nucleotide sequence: TGTGCCAGCAGTCCCCACAGGGCCCCCAACGAGCAGTACTTC. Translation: CASSPHRAPNEQYF.

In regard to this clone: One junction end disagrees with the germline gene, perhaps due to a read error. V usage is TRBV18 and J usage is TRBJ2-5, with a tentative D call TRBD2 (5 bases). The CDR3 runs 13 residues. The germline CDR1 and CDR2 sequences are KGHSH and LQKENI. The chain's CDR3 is CASTPTSQETQYF. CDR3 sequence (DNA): TGTGCCAGCACACCCACTAGCCAAGAGACCCAGTACTTC.

The CDR3, as DNA: TGTGCCTGGGCTTTCGGCTCCTACGAGCAGTACTTC. Protein product: CAWAFGSYEQYF. The chain couples TRBV30 to TRBJ2-7; D uncertain. CDR1 GTSNPN and CDR2 SVGIG come from the germline V gene (reference sequence). The CDR3 is 12 amino acids. V was shortened by 5 bases and J by 0 bases, with 8 bases between the two germline ends.

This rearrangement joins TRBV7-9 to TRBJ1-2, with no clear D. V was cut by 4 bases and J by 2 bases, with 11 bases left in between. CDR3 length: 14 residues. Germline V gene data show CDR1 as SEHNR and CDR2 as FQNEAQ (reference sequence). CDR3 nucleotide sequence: TGTGCCAGCAGCTCCTCAACAGAGAACTATGGCTACACCTTC. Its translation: CASSSSTENYGYTF.